This T cell receptor (beta chain) was identified in a study of T cells in Graves' hyperthyroidism and ophthalmopathy. Findings and caveats of the study: Among clonotypes expanded in thyroid above 0.001, most were also found in blood. Ophthalmopathy, as predicted by the model, came a median around 7 months after the prediction.

As to this clonotype: The antigen is undetermined.

Amplification yielded TCR beta CDR3 regions, with RNA transcripts as the source. TCR CDR3 underwent first-round RT-PCR with the HTBI primer set. MiXCR, run by TCRdb on the multiplex PCR reads, gives a single entry per CDR3 protein. The sample lists 560,000 or so distinct CDR3 sequences, 46% seen once, with about 7.8% in the top ten. Graves' hyperthyroidism qualified as stable when ophthalmopathy did not progress within 18 months. Any patient presenting with uncontrolled infection, other autoimmune disease, pregnancy or lactation was left out. The receptor was derived from a woman between 18 and 30 years old with Graves' hyperthyroidism. Sequences were obtained from peripheral blood or thyroid tissue (not recorded which).

CDR3 sequence reads: CASRPGQNTDTQYF. CDR3 sequence (DNA): TGTGCCAGCAGACCGGGACAGAACACAGATACGCAGTATTTT. V gene TRBV2 combines with J gene TRBJ2-3; TRBD1 agrees at 7 bases. V was clipped by 6 bases and J by 2 bases; unmatched bases: 5. This CDR3 spans 14 amino acids. The germline V gene encodes CDR1 SNHLY and CDR2 FYNNEI.